This T cell receptor beta chain was profiled in a study of shared clonotypes between healthy human individuals. TCRdb's table, derived via immunoSEQ multiplex PCR, lists solely in-frame clones and lacks some. The table shows about 1.5 million clones, with roughly 98% occurring only once. This CDR3 region has 10 residues. Germline CDR1 MDHEN, CDR2 SYDVKM. V shed 8 bases and J shed 9 bases, with 7 bases lying between them. Subsets obtained from CD4+ cells comprised CD45RA+ naive and CD45RA-negative memory cells. Sequenced sample: naive CD4+ T cells sorted from blood. Indicated subset: CD45RA+ positively selected. The V gene is TRBV28, the J gene TRBJ2-2, with D unresolved. The clonotype originates from a man younger than 45 in good health. Here the CDR3 DNA reads TGTGCCAGCCTAGGGTGGGAGCTGTTTTTT. Translation: CASLGWELFF.